Listed here are 12 T cell receptor beta chains from one sample, sequenced in a study of T cells expressing NK-cell markers. TCRdb reprocessed the 5' RACE reads, with one entry per CDR3 protein and no DNA. The ten top clones account for approximately 0.41%, within a sample of 250,000 to 300,000 distinct CDR3 sequences. Sequenced material: blood T cells: a sorted CD56 or NKG2C T cell subset, CD4+ or CD8+ T cells, or bulk PBMC T cells (not recorded which). The receptors derive from a man aged 18 to 35 in good health.

The gene calls are TRBV29-1 and TRBJ2-3; TCRdb indicates TRBD1, and absent DNA this call remains unverified. This CDR3 contains 16 residues. Per the germline V gene, CDR1 is SQVTM and CDR2 is ANQGSEA. This CDR3 is CSVAGQGLAGTDTQYF.

The rearrangement joins TRBV7-6 to TRBJ2-1; TCRdb outputs TRBD2, but without DNA this stays unchecked. The CDR3 has 16 amino acids. Germline loops: CDR1 SGHVS, CDR2 FNYEAQ. CDR3 sequence reads: CASSRLAGGTHNEQFF. Full variable domain (missing parts from reference TRBV7-6 and TRBJ2-1): GAGVSQSPRYKVTKRGQDVALRCDPISGHVSLYWYRQALGQGPEFLTYFNYEAQQDKSGLPNDRFSAERPEGSISTLTIQRTEQRDSAMYRCASSRLAGGTHNEQFFGPGTRLTVL.

The J gene is TRBJ1-6, the V gene TRBV6-5; the D gene TCRdb calls, TRBD1, cannot be checked with no DNA. Per the germline V gene, CDR1 is MNHEY and CDR2 is SVGAGI. There are 12 residues in the CDR3. The CDR3 here is CASGTGGSPLHF.

The chain couples TRBV27 to TRBJ2-1; no DNA is available, so the TRBD1 call from TCRdb remains unchecked. This CDR3 has 12 residues. Germline CDR1 MNHEY, CDR2 SMNVEV (reference sequence). CDR3: CASSPTTGFRFF.

The CDR3 protein is CASSFRGHKGGTDTQYF. V usage is TRBV11-2 and J usage is TRBJ2-3; TCRdb returns TRBD1, unconfirmable since there is no DNA. The CDR3 extends over 17 amino acids. CDR1 SGHAT and CDR2 FQNNGV come from the germline V gene.

This CDR3 reads CSARDGHGSNEQFF. The rearrangement joins TRBV20-1 to TRBJ2-1; TCRdb lists TRBD2, though no DNA is available to test this call. The CDR3 consists of 14 residues. Per germline, CDR1 DFQATT and CDR2 SNEGSKA (reference sequence).

The genes are TRBV5-1 and TRBJ2-1; absent DNA, TCRdb's TRBD1 call cannot be checked. The CDR3 sequence is 16 residues long. Germline V lookup: CDR1 SGHRS, CDR2 YFSETQ. The CDR3 loop reads CASRPDPTRSYNEQFF.

The V gene is TRBV11-2, the J gene TRBJ2-7; TCRdb's D gene call, TRBD1, goes unchecked for lack of DNA. The CDR3 length is 15 residues. Germline lookup yields CDR1 SGHAT and CDR2 FQNNGV. The CDR3 spells CASSLHGQGKYEQYF.

J is TRBJ2-5 and V is TRBV20-1; absent DNA, TCRdb's TRBD2 call cannot be checked. Germline CDR1 is DFQATT and CDR2 is SNEGSKA (reference sequence). The CDR3 loop spans 15 amino acids. The CDR3 spells CSASHRLAPQETQYF.

V is TRBV12-3 or TRBV12-4 and J is TRBJ2-3; the D call of TRBD2 rests on TCRdb alone, since no DNA is present to check it. The CDR3 spans 18 residues. Here the CDR3 reads CASSLIRFRGSRTDTQYF.

This chain links TRBV6-1 with TRBJ2-7. CDR1 is MNHNS, CDR2 SASEGT, per germline. The length of the CDR3 is 13 residues. The CDR3 reads CAVTDPTFYEQYF.

This chain connects TRBV30 to TRBJ1-6. Germline V gene lookup returns CDR1 GTSNPN and CDR2 SVGIG (reference sequence). The CDR3 is made up of 12 amino acids. The CDR3 loop is CAGEKEGSPLHF.